Listed below are T cell receptor beta chains from one sample, sequenced in a study of OX40 agonist ivuxolimab in advanced cancers. The assay was immunoSEQ multiplex PCR, and TCRdb's table has in-frame clones only and misses some. The data show approximately 62,000 clones, 80% to 95% seen once. The sample in question was CD4+ or CD8+ T cells sorted from blood, obtained in a trial of the OX40 agonist ivuxolimab. The origin of the receptors is an adult with an advanced solid tumor such as melanoma, head and neck, liver or kidney cancer. The conserved cysteine and the conserved F or W are not part of the CDR3 here.

J gene	V gene	CDR3 protein
TRBJ2-3	TRBV29-1	SVVFGDRTDTQY
TRBJ2-3	TRBV29-1	SVTPPEAVQEDTQY
TRBJ2-7	TRBV5-1	ASSLRPGPPSREQY
TRBJ2-1	TRBV19	ASTIGRDSSYNEQF
TRBJ2-7	TRBV5-6	ASSLSTSVEQY
TRBJ2-3	TRBV5-1	ASSLFWTSGTDTQY
TRBJ2-7	TRBV10-3	AISISGGSSYEQY
TRBJ2-5	TRBV4-1	ASSQDQETQY
TRBJ2-5	TRBV14	ASSPRLGGVRQETQY
TRBJ1-1	TRBV6-5	ASSYRAGGTEAF
TRBJ2-1	TRBV7-3	ASSLHGSVSSYNEQF
TRBJ1-6	TRBV19	ASSIVSPSSYNSPLH
TRBJ1-1	TRBV13	ASRAALNTEAF
TRBJ2-5	TRBV5-8	ASSFGQGQETQY
TRBJ2-5	TRBV2	ASRGTSGYQETQY
TRBJ2-5	TRBV4-1	ASSQIRDSQETQY
TRBJ2-3	TRBV9	ASSVGGSGTDTQY
TRBJ2-2	TRBV18	ASSPGSGELF
TRBJ2-1	TRBV19	ASTPGVSSYNEQF